The rows below give T cell receptor beta chains drawn from one sample of a study of blood T cell repertoires in COVID-19. Profiling relied on immunoSEQ multiplex PCR, and the TCRdb table lists in-frame clones only, not all of them. The table lists about 240,000 clones, roughly nine tenths of them singletons. The sequenced sample consisted of peripheral blood. Receptors originate from a woman aged 45-65 years with COVID-19, enrolled during active disease. Each CDR3 is given with its conserved first and last residue. A D gene is named only where the DNA matches it firmly. Only some rows state a clone size, as once, few, many or a class for expanded clones.

size,D,V,J,CDR3,DNA
-,-,TRBV14,TRBJ1-1,CASSQVSGGTEAFF,TGTGCCAGCAGCCAAGTTTCGGGAGGGACTGAAGCTTTCTTT
-,-,TRBV4-1,TRBJ1-4,CASSLTALATNEKLFF,TGCGCCAGCAGCCTTACAGCCCTTGCAACTAATGAAAAACTGTTTTTT
-,-,TRBV27,TRBJ2-4,CASSWGVGNIQYF,TGTGCCAGCAGTTGGGGGGTCGGAAACATTCAGTACTTC
-,TRBD1,TRBV9,TRBJ1-2,CASSPQGGNYGYTF,TGTGCCAGCAGCCCCCAGGGGGGAAACTATGGCTACACCTTC
-,-,TRBV28,TRBJ2-7,CASSFSGRYEQYF,TGTGCCAGCAGTTTTTCTGGGAGGTACGAGCAGTACTTC
-,TRBD1,TRBV19,TRBJ1-4,CASSTRDRGGTNEKLFF,TGTGCCAGTAGTACCCGGGACAGGGGAGGAACTAATGAAAAACTGTTTTTT
-,TRBD2,TRBV11-1,TRBJ2-2,CASSRGGTTGELFF,TGTGCCAGCAGCCGGGGGGGTACCACCGGGGAGCTGTTTTTT
-,-,TRBV21-1,TRBJ2-1,CASSKEASAYNEQFF,TGTGCCAGCAGCAAAGAGGCTAGTGCCTACAATGAGCAGTTCTTC
-,-,TRBV29-1,TRBJ1-3,CSVVGSSGNTIYF,TGCAGCGTTGTAGGGAGCTCTGGAAACACCATATATTTT
once,TRBD1,TRBV6-5,TRBJ2-1,CASSYSRTGGNEQFF,TGTGCCAGCAGTTACTCGAGGACAGGGGGAAATGAGCAGTTCTTC
-,-,TRBV28,TRBJ2-3,CASTSGGLRGRTDTQYF,TGTGCCAGCACCTCCGGGGGTTTGAGGGGGCGTACAGATACGCAGTATTTT
-,TRBD2,TRBV7-8,TRBJ2-7,CASSHRPAGLNEQYF,TGTGCCAGCAGCCACCGCCCAGCGGGGCTCAACGAGCAGTACTTC
-,TRBD2,TRBV13,TRBJ2-3,CASSLYSEGGGPTSTDTQYF,TGTGCCAGCAGCTTATATTCGGAGGGCGGGGGACCCACTAGCACAGATACGCAGTATTTT
-,-,TRBV12-3/TRBV12-4,TRBJ1-6,CASSFQGTSPLHF,TGTGCCAGCAGTTTCCAGGGTACCTCACCCCTCCACTTT
few,-,TRBV6-1,TRBJ2-7,CASSESGSNEQYF,TGTGCCAGCAGTGAATCGGGGTCTAACGAGCAGTACTTC
once,TRBD2,TRBV24-1,TRBJ2-1,CATSETISGGSYNEQFF,TGTGCCACCAGTGAAACAATTAGCGGGGGCTCCTACAATGAGCAGTTCTTC
-,-,TRBV11-2,TRBJ2-4,CASSLEGGGDGDIQYF,TGTGCCAGCAGCTTAGAAGGTGGAGGGGACGGGGACATTCAGTACTTC
-,TRBD2,TRBV5-1,TRBJ2-2,CASSRLLAGGPDGELFF,TGCGCCAGCAGCCGACTACTAGCGGGGGGGCCCGACGGGGAGCTGTTTTTT